This T cell receptor (beta chain) was identified in a study of T-cell reconstitution after alpha-beta-depleted transplantation in children. Study-level results: At the one-year point after transplant, T-cell counts and TCRbeta diversity were found to come mostly from T cells that had been newly produced. Several hundred graft clones that had expanded were reportedly the source of alpha-beta T cells about two months after transplant. After transplant, high TCRbeta diversity at day 60 in some patients arose from surviving recipient T cells and thymic progenitors.

The TCRbeta library incorporated unique molecular identifiers. In TCRdb, the PCR reads were re-called with MiXCR into one record per CDR3 protein. The table includes some 200,000 distinct CDR3 sequences, about 7% detected once. The sample holds many counts of this clonotype. What it binds is not known. From germline, CDR1 is MNHEY and CDR2 SVGAGI. CDR3 length: 16 residues. With 0 bases clipped from V and 7 bases from J, the junction kept 7 bases outside the gene matches. The chain joins TRBV6-5 to TRBJ2-2; 8 positions match TRBD2. Here the sequenced sample was PBMCs, taken before TCRalphabeta/CD19-depleted stem cell transplant. This clonotype originated in a boy aged 2 to 10 with acute lymphoblastic leukemia, due to receive a stem cell transplant. The CDR3 sequence is CASSYSGGAMGGELFF. Written as DNA, the CDR3 is TGTGCCAGCAGTTACTCCGGGGGGGCCATGGGCGGGGAGCTGTTTTTT.